Below, 24 T cell receptor beta chains from the same sample are listed, as sequenced in a study of cytomegalovirus exposure and HLA in healthy donors. Assay used: immunoSEQ multiplex PCR; TCRdb lists only in-frame clones, some missing. Of 200,000 to 250,000 clones listed, about nine tenths are singletons. The sequencing input was PBMCs. The receptors were gathered from a woman younger than 35 in good health and CMV-seropositive.

The V call is TRBV27, the J call TRBJ1-2; no firm D call. The CDR3 is 15 residues long. CDR1 and CDR2 from the germline V gene are MNHEY and SMNVEV (reference sequence). The V end lost 2 bases, the J end lost 0 bases, and 10 bases lay between the germline ends. The CDR3 DNA sequence: TGTGCCAGCAGTTTAGTGTACAGAACTAACTATGGCTACACCTTC. Translation: CASSLVYRTNYGYTF.

The chain uses TRBV5-1 and TRBJ2-2; 13 bases are shared with TRBD2. V gave up 2 bases and J gave up 6 bases; unmatched junction bases: 1. CDR1 and CDR2 (germline): SGHRS, YFSETQ. The CDR3 sequence is 15 residues long. The CDR3 DNA sequence: TGCGCCAGCAGCTTAGGGACTAGCGGGGCCGGGGAGCTGTTTTTT. Translating gives CASSLGTSGAGELFF.

This chain links TRBV18 with TRBJ2-5, with 9 nucleotides matching TRBD1. The germline V gene has CDR1 KGHSH and CDR2 LQKENI. After removal of 0 bases from V and 5 bases from J, the junction contained 4 bases not matched to a gene. The CDR3 contains 15 residues. In DNA, the CDR3 is TGTGCCAGCTCACCACCGCGGACAGGGGTGGAGACCCAGTACTTC. This gives the protein CASSPPRTGVETQYF.

The chain couples TRBV30 to TRBJ1-3, with D unclear. The CDR3 sequence is 15 residues long. V lost 0 bases to trimming and J lost 3 bases, with 12 bases between them. Germline loops: CDR1 GTSNPN, CDR2 SVGIG (reference sequence). The CDR3 protein is CAWSVKAPGGNTIYF. For the CDR3, the DNA is TGTGCCTGGAGTGTAAAGGCGCCAGGTGGAAACACCATATATTTT. Full variable domain (rest looked up from reference TRBV30 and TRBJ1-3): SQTIHQWPATLVQPVGSPLSLECTVEGTSNPNLYWYRQAAGRGLQLLFYSVGIGQISSEVPQNLSASRPQDRQFILSSKKLLLSDSGFYLCAWSVKAPGGNTIYFGEGSWLTVV.

The count of this clone is one. V is TRBV4-1 and J is TRBJ2-1; 7 bases match TRBD2. The junction had 13 bases not matched to a gene; V was cut back by 2 bases and J by 9 bases. The CDR3 runs to 16 residues. Germline V gives CDR1 MGHRA, CDR2 YSYEKL. This CDR3 reads CASSQPTSRAPFEQFF. The CDR3 DNA is TGCGCCAGCAGCCAACCGACTAGCCGGGCCCCGTTTGAGCAGTTCTTC.

On this clone: The sample carries other DNA sequences with the same CDR3. V is TRBV27 and J is TRBJ2-1; 7 nucleotides agree with TRBD2. Germline V lookup: CDR1 MNHEY, CDR2 SMNVEV (reference sequence). This CDR3 has 15 amino acids. The V and J ends lost 2 bases and 0 bases, in that order; junction bases with no gene match: 1. The CDR3 DNA sequence: TGTGCCAGCAGTTTAGGGACTAACTCCTACAATGAGCAGTTCTTC. It translates to CASSLGTNSYNEQFF.

The V call is TRBV6-5, the J call TRBJ1-1; 9 bases line up with TRBD1. Germline V CDR1 and CDR2: MNHEY, SVGAGI. CDR3 length equals 14 residues. V trimming: 7 bases; J trimming: 5 bases; junction bases outside the gene matches: 8. Here the CDR3 reads CASNTGGLGTEAFF. The CDR3 DNA follows: TGTGCCAGCAATACAGGGGGCCTGGGGACTGAAGCTTTCTTT.

This sequence joins TRBV5-1 and TRBJ1-1, with D unresolved. CDR1 and CDR2 (germline): SGHRS, YFSETQ. The CDR3 totals 13 residues. The V and J ends lost 4 bases and 7 bases respectively, with 14 bases between them. The CDR3 is CASSPPSAHEAFF. The CDR3 coding sequence is TGCGCCAGCAGCCCCCCAAGCGCCCATGAAGCTTTCTTT.

V is TRBV25-1 and J is TRBJ1-4; 10 nucleotides align to TRBD1. Germline CDR1 is MGHDK and CDR2 is SYGVNS. Trimming took 1 base from V and 8 from J; bases not matched to a gene: 4. The CDR3 runs 15 residues. In DNA form, the CDR3 reads TGTGCCAGCAGTGAATCCGGACAGGGGGTCGAAAAACTGTTTTTT. Translation gives CASSESGQGVEKLFF.

The chain joins TRBV6-7 to TRBJ1-4; D remains ambiguous. TRBV6-7 is designated an ORF whose function remains uncertain. Trimming took 7 bases from V and 4 from J, leaving 13 bases between them. This CDR3 is 14 amino acids long. The CDR3 DNA follows: TGTGCCAGCACCCCCCGGGGAAGTAATGAAAAACTGTTTTTT. Protein sequence: CASTPRGSNEKLFF.

J is TRBJ1-2 and V is TRBV6-1, with 7 bases that match TRBD1. CDR1 and CDR2 from the germline V gene are MNHNS and SASEGT. Losses at the gene ends were 7 bases for V and 5 bases for J; bases not matched to a gene: 10. The CDR3 is 14 residues long. CDR3 protein: CASKPQGGPYGYTF. DNA for the CDR3: TGTGCCAGCAAACCCCAGGGGGGACCTTATGGCTACACCTTC.

This clone was counted once. This chain uses TRBV30 with TRBJ2-1; TRBD2 matches 7 bases. Trimming cost V 2 bases and J 15 bases; bases outside gene matches: 7. This CDR3 comprises 11 residues. Germline V gene sequence: CDR1 GTSNPN, CDR2 SVGIG (reference sequence). The CDR3: CAWSKVAGMFF. As DNA, the CDR3 is TGTGCCTGGAGTAAGGTAGCGGGCATGTTCTTC.

In nucleotides, the CDR3 is TGTGCCAGTAGTATAGCGGGCGGAGGGGTAGATACGCAGTATTTT. This translates into CASSIAGGGVDTQYF. The rearrangement uses TRBV19 and TRBJ2-3; D is possibly TRBD2 (6 bases). Germline V lookup: CDR1 LNHDA, CDR2 SQIVND (reference sequence). V was pared by 1 base and J by 5 bases, with 13 bases between. There are 15 residues in the CDR3.

The V and J genes are TRBV6-5 and TRBJ2-7, with TRBD1 identical over 11 bases. CDR1 is MNHEY, CDR2 SVGAGI, per germline. V lost 0 bases to trimming and J lost 3 bases; unmatched junction nucleotides: 4. CDR3 size: 16 residues. CDR3 bases: TGTGCCAGCAGTTACTCGGCCGGGACAGGGGGCTACGAGCAGTACTTC. Translation: CASSYSAGTGGYEQYF.

Here the CDR3 reads CASSLVGEGLYNEQFF. The CDR3 DNA is TGCGCCAGCAGCTTAGTCGGGGAGGGTCTTTACAATGAGCAGTTCTTC. This chain joins TRBV5-1 and TRBJ2-1, with TRBD2 matching over 7 bases. V lost 2 bases and J lost 4; bases outside the gene matches: 9. This CDR3 is 16 amino acids long. The germline V gene has CDR1 SGHRS and CDR2 YFSETQ. The complete variable domain, with remaining parts taken from reference TRBV5-1 and TRBJ2-1, reads KAGVTQTPRYLIKTRGQQVTLSCSPISGHRSVSWYQQTPGQGLQFLFEYFSETQRNKGNFPGRFSGRQFSNSRSEMNVSTLELGDSALYLCASSLVGEGLYNEQFFGPGTRLTVL.

This chain connects TRBV6-5 to TRBJ1-2; the match to TRBD1 covers 8 bases. The germline V gene encodes CDR1 MNHEY and CDR2 SVGAGI. The junction had 10 bases not matched to a gene; V was cut back by 6 bases and J by 4 bases. This CDR3 has 15 residues. CDR3 sequence (DNA): TGTGCCAGCAGAACAGGACAGGGCCTGATCTATGGCTACACCTTC. Translated, it gives CASRTGQGLIYGYTF.

This chain joins TRBV7-3 and TRBJ2-1; the match to TRBD2 covers 7 bases. The CDR3 loop spans 15 amino acids. V lost 2 bases to trimming and J lost 6 bases; unmatched junction nucleotides: 7. In germline, CDR1 is SGHTA, CDR2 FQGTGA. CDR3 residues: CASSLGAGAVNEQFF. DNA for the CDR3: TGTGCCAGCAGCTTAGGGGCGGGAGCGGTCAATGAGCAGTTCTTC.

V and J are TRBV18 and TRBJ1-5; D ambiguous. Germline V CDR1 and CDR2: KGHSH, LQKENI. V was clipped by 3 bases and J by 0 bases, with 12 bases between them. The CDR3 has 16 amino acids. Here the CDR3 DNA reads TGTGCCAGCTCACCCGGGGTCCCCGGTAGCAATCAGCCCCAGCATTTT. It is translated as CASSPGVPGSNQPQHF.

The V gene is TRBV5-1, the J gene TRBJ1-1, with no clear D. The CDR3 runs 14 residues. Trimming cost V 2 bases and J 5 bases, with 13 bases left between them. The germline V gene encodes CDR1 SGHRS and CDR2 YFSETQ. The CDR3 nucleotides read TGCGCCAGCAGCTTCCCGGGAGCAGCGACTGAAGCTTTCTTT. This codes for CASSFPGAATEAFF.

This clone was seen once. The chain is built from TRBV5-1 and TRBJ2-1, with a possible D match to TRBD2 (6 bases). Germline V lookup: CDR1 SGHRS, CDR2 YFSETQ. This CDR3 region has 14 residues. V was trimmed by 5 bases and J by 0 bases, leaving 9 bases between them. The CDR3 spells CASRRGGSYNEQFF. The DNA of the CDR3 is TGCGCCAGCAGAAGGGGAGGCTCCTACAATGAGCAGTTCTTC.

In its sample, this clone was seen once. The identical CDR3 is also encoded by other nucleotide sequences in the sample. CDR3 loop: CASSLGSGPSYEQYF. CDR3 bases: TGTGCCAGCAGCTTAGGTAGCGGGCCATCCTACGAGCAGTACTTC. The J gene is TRBJ2-7, the V gene TRBV7-8, with TRBD2 matching over 7 bases. The CDR3 runs to 15 residues. The germline V gene has CDR1 SGHVS and CDR2 FQNEAQ. With 1 base clipped from V and 1 base from J, the junction kept 4 bases outside the gene matches. Full variable domain (rest looked up from reference TRBV7-8 and TRBJ2-7): GAGVSQSPRYKVAKRGQDVALRCDPISGHVSLFWYQQALGQGPEFLTYFQNEAQLDKSGLPSDRFFAERPEGSVSTLKIQRTQQEDSAVYLCASSLGSGPSYEQYFGPGTRLTVT.

This clone was counted a few times. The J gene is TRBJ1-1, the V gene TRBV6-5; TRBD1 matches 7 bases. V shed 2 bases and J 7 bases; nucleotides not matched to a gene: 7. CDR3 length equals 14 residues. Germline CDR1 is MNHEY and CDR2 is SVGAGI. Here the CDR3 DNA reads TGTGCCAGCAGTTACGGGGTACAGGGGATTGAAGCTTTCTTT. It translates to CASSYGVQGIEAFF.

The J gene is TRBJ2-7, the V gene TRBV4-1; a weak D match, TRBD2 (5 bases). Trimming left V 3 bases short and J 0 bases short, with 9 bases between. The length of the CDR3 is 14 residues. Looked up from germline, CDR1 is MGHRA and CDR2 is YSYEKL. The CDR3, as DNA: TGCGCCAGCAGCCACCTAGCACCCTCCTACGAGCAGTACTTC. Translated: CASSHLAPSYEQYF.

This chain connects TRBV7-2 to TRBJ2-2, with 7 bases that match TRBD2. J lost 8 bases, V lost 5 bases, and 11 bases had no gene match. There are 15 residues in the CDR3. The V gene's germline CDR1 is SGHTA and CDR2 FQGNSA. DNA for the CDR3: TGTGCCAGCAGCCCGCACGGGACGGGACTAGGGGAGCTGTTTTTT. This sequence encodes CASSPHGTGLGELFF.